This T cell receptor beta chain was obtained from a study of T cell responses to AZD1222 COVID-19 vaccine. The assay was immunoSEQ multiplex PCR, and TCRdb's table has in-frame clones only and misses some. The table shows 140,000 or so clones, with 85% to 90% occurring only once. Germline trimming cut 8 bases from V and 4 bases from J; bases unmatched to any gene: 7. Germline loops: CDR1 LNHDA, CDR2 SQIVND (reference sequence). The CDR3 length is 13 residues. The V gene is TRBV19, the J gene TRBJ1-2; 7 bases agree with TRBD1. This receptor was taken from an adult who received the AZD1222 COVID-19 vaccine. The specimen was peripheral blood, collected 28 days after the second AZD1222 dose. The DNA of the CDR3 is TGTGCCAGTTCGACAGGGAAATTCTATGGCTACACCTTC. Protein product: CASSTGKFYGYTF.